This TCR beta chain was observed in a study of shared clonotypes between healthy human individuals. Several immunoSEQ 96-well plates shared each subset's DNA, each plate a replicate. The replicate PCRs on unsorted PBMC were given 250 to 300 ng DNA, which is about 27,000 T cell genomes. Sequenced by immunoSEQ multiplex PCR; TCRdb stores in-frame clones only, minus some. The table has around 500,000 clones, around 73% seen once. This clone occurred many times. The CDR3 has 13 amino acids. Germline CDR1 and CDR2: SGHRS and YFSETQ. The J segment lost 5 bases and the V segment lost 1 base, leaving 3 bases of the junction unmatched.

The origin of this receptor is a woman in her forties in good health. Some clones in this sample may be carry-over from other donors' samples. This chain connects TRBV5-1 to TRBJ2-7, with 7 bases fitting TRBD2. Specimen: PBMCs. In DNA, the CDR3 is TGCGCCAGCAGCTTGAACAGCGGGGACGAGCAGTACTTC. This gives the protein CASSLNSGDEQYF.